This entry concerns a single T cell receptor (beta chain). This CDR3 contains 15 residues. CDR1 SGHRS and CDR2 YFSETQ come from the germline V gene. The V gene lost 0 bases and the J gene lost 2 bases, with 10 bases spanning the gap. These data come from a study of shared clonotypes between healthy human individuals. Clones were read by immunoSEQ multiplex PCR, and TCRdb kept only the in-frame ones, dropping some. The sample has a few million clones; roughly nine tenths are singletons. The genes are TRBV5-1 and TRBJ2-3, with D tentatively TRBD1 (5 bases). The clonotype comes from a man aged 18-30 years in good health. The sequenced sample consisted of naive CD4+ T cells sorted from blood. The subset is: CD45RA+ positively selected. This chain's CDR3 is CASSLDRYSTDTQYF. The CDR3, as DNA: TGCGCCAGCAGCTTGGACAGGTACTCCACAGATACGCAGTATTTT.